The 24 T cell receptor beta chains below come from one sample, sequenced in a study of CD8+ T cells in alopecia areata. The treatment was: oral pan-JAK inhibitor, 5-10 mg twice daily. Sequencing relied on a cDNA template that was reverse transcribed from extracted RNA. The protocol was immunoSEQ multiplex PCR, while the TCRdb copy is restricted to in-frame clones and leaves out a portion. The table shows about 180,000 clones, with about 48% occurring only once. This specimen was CD8+ T cells sorted from blood, taken at week 24, from a patient treated with tofacitinib. The receptors shown here come from a human donor with alopecia areata.

Notes on this clone: The sample contains more than one DNA sequence encoding this CDR3. The J gene is TRBJ2-2, the V gene TRBV30; no definite D call. The germline V gene has CDR1 GTSNPN and CDR2 SVGIG (reference sequence). V lost 3 bases and J 1 base, leaving 3 bases between the germline ends. The CDR3 spans 12 residues. The CDR3 loop reads CAWSENTGELFF. The CDR3 DNA is TGTGCCTGGAGCGAGAACACCGGGGAGCTGTTTTTT.

J is TRBJ2-3 and V is TRBV7-9; 8 positions match TRBD2. The CDR3 consists of 15 residues. Germline V gives CDR1 SEHNR, CDR2 FQNEAQ (reference sequence). After removal of 2 bases from V and 2 bases from J, the junction contained 3 bases not matched to a gene. As DNA, the CDR3 is TGTGCCAGCAGCTTATCCGGGGGGGCCACAGATACGCAGTATTTT. Its translation is CASSLSGGATDTQYF.

The chain recombines TRBV7-6 with TRBJ2-1; weak D call: TRBD2 (7 bases). Looked up from germline, CDR1 is SGHVS and CDR2 is FNYEAQ. The CDR3 is 15 amino acids. Deletions cut 5 bases from V and 8 bases from J, with 19 bases between. The CDR3: CASSPRSGGWDEQFF. In DNA, the CDR3 is TGTGCCAGCAGCCCCCGGTCGGGGGGCTGGGATGAGCAGTTCTTC.

This clone has a handful of counts. This chain uses TRBV29-1 with TRBJ2-7, with 7 positions matching TRBD1. Looked up from germline, CDR1 is SQVTM and CDR2 is ANQGSEA. V shed 5 bases, J shed 0 bases, and the junction held 7 bases outside the gene matches. This CDR3 spans 14 amino acids. The CDR3 nucleotides are TGCAGCGTTATGGGGACAGATCGCTCCTACGAGCAGTACTTC. Translation: CSVMGTDRSYEQYF.

This rearrangement joins TRBV4-3 to TRBJ1-1, with 11 bases that match TRBD1. The germline CDR1 and CDR2 sequences are LGHNA and YSLEER. This CDR3 comprises 16 residues. V lost 5 bases and J lost 1; bases outside the gene matches: 6. The CDR3 nucleotides read TGCGCCAGCAGCTTTGGGACAGGGGGAAAGAACACTGAAGCTTTCTTT. Protein product: CASSFGTGGKNTEAFF.

J is TRBJ1-1 and V is TRBV6-1; D call uncertain. This CDR3 spans 13 amino acids. The V end lost 7 bases, the J end lost 5 bases, and 14 bases lay between the germline ends. Germline V lookup: CDR1 MNHNS, CDR2 SASEGT. As DNA, the CDR3 is TGTGCCAGCAAGTTTGATGGAGCGACTGAAGCTTTCTTT. Its translation is CASKFDGATEAFF.

The J gene is TRBJ2-3, the V gene TRBV14; D is ambiguous. CDR1 SGHDN and CDR2 FVKESK come from the germline V gene. Between the trimmed V and J ends, which lost 1 base and 8 bases, there was a span of 4 bases. This CDR3 region has 11 residues. The CDR3 bases are TGTGCCAGCAGCCAAGTCGCTACGCAGTATTTT. Translated, it gives CASSQVATQYF.

This clone occurred a few times. The chain recombines TRBV9 with TRBJ1-5; D unresolved. Germline loops: CDR1 SGDLS, CDR2 YYNGEE. V lost 3 bases, J lost 0 bases, and 4 bases lay in between. The CDR3 spans 13 residues. CDR3 coding DNA: TGTGCCAGCAGCGAAAATAGCAATCAGCCCCAGCATTTT. Encoded protein: CASSENSNQPQHF.

This sequence joins TRBV30 and TRBJ2-3, with unresolved D. CDR3 length equals 13 residues. Germline CDR1 reads GTSNPN; CDR2 reads SVGIG (reference sequence). V was shortened by 2 bases and J by 4 bases, with 10 bases between the two germline ends. The CDR3 coding sequence is TGTGCCTGGAGTCTTGTTTCAGCAGATACGCAGTATTTT. It is translated as CAWSLVSADTQYF. The full variable domain, completed using reference TRBV30 and TRBJ2-3, is SQTIHQWPATLVQPVGSPLSLECTVEGTSNPNLYWYRQAAGRGLQLLFYSVGIGQISSEVPQNLSASRPQDRQFILSSKKLLLSDSGFYLCAWSLVSADTQYFGPGTRLTVL.

This clone was seen more than once but under ten times. This sequence joins TRBV7-8 and TRBJ2-7, with D perhaps assigned TRBD1 or TRBD2 (5 bases each). Trimming left V 6 bases short and J 0 bases short, with 15 bases between. This CDR3 is built from 15 residues. Per germline, CDR1 SGHVS and CDR2 FQNEAQ. The CDR3 region has the DNA TGTGCCAGCAGGCTAGATGGGACCTACTCCTACGAGCAGTACTTC. Its translation is CASRLDGTYSYEQYF. The complete variable domain, with remaining parts taken from reference TRBV7-8 and TRBJ2-7, reads GAGVSQSPRYKVAKRGQDVALRCDPISGHVSLFWYQQALGQGPEFLTYFQNEAQLDKSGLPSDRFFAERPEGSVSTLKIQRTQQEDSAVYLCASRLDGTYSYEQYFGPGTRLTVT.

The chain has TRBV15 and TRBJ1-1, with 7 bases lining up with TRBD1. CDR3 size: 12 residues. Per germline, CDR1 LNHNV and CDR2 YYDKDF (reference sequence). V gave up 5 bases and J gave up 6 bases; unmatched junction bases: 3. The CDR3 loop is CATSDRVPEAFF. CDR3 DNA: TGTGCCACCAGCGACAGGGTCCCTGAAGCTTTCTTT.

CDR3 nucleotides: TGCGCCAGCAGCTGGACAGGGTACGAGGACAATGAGCAGTTCTTC. Translated, it gives CASSWTGYEDNEQFF. The rearrangement uses TRBV5-1 and TRBJ2-1; 8 bases map to TRBD1. This CDR3 is built from 15 residues. V was clipped by 3 bases and J by 5 bases; unmatched bases: 7. The germline gives CDR1 SGHRS, CDR2 YFSETQ.

As concerns this clone: The sample contains more than one DNA sequence encoding this CDR3. The rearrangement uses TRBV27 and TRBJ2-7; D call uncertain. The CDR3 is made up of 11 amino acids. V lost 4 bases to trimming and J lost 3 bases, with 4 bases between them. The germline V gene has CDR1 MNHEY and CDR2 SMNVEV (reference sequence). DNA for the CDR3: TGTGCCAGCAGTTCGGGCTACGAGCAGTACTTC. Encoded protein: CASSSGYEQYF.

The chain employs TRBV7-9 and TRBJ1-2, with D possibly TRBD1 on 6 matching bases. Germline V gives CDR1 SEHNR, CDR2 FQNEAQ (reference sequence). The V gene lost 1 base and the J gene lost 9 bases, with 15 bases spanning the gap. This CDR3 is 14 amino acids long. The DNA of the CDR3 is TGTGCCAGCAGCTTAGTATCTGGGGGCGATAGCTACACCTTC. Translated: CASSLVSGGDSYTF.

Of note for this clone: The same CDR3 arises from other DNA sequences in this sample as well. J is TRBJ1-4 and V is TRBV11-2, with 7 positions matching TRBD1. The CDR3 extends over 14 amino acids. V shed 5 bases, J shed 5 bases, and the junction held 5 bases outside the gene matches. Germline assignment: CDR1 SGHAT and CDR2 FQNNGV. The CDR3 DNA is TGTGCCAGCAGCCTAGGACAGGCAAATGAAAAACTGTTTTTT. The encoded protein is CASSLGQANEKLFF.

This clone turned up a few times. The chain combines TRBV30 with TRBJ2-1; 9 positions match TRBD2. The CDR3 runs 13 residues. V trimming: 1 base; J trimming: 9 bases; junction bases outside the gene matches: 4. Germline V lookup: CDR1 GTSNPN, CDR2 SVGIG (reference sequence). DNA of the CDR3: TGTGCCTGGAGTGGCGGGGGGGATCGTGAGCAGTTCTTC. This encodes CAWSGGGDREQFF.

CDR3 sequence (DNA): TGTGCCAGCAGCAGGACTAGCGGGGGGAATCCAGATACGCAGTATTTT. Translated, it gives CASSRTSGGNPDTQYF. The chain uses TRBV7-9 and TRBJ2-3; TRBD2 aligns across 14 bases. Germline lookup yields CDR1 SEHNR and CDR2 FQNEAQ (reference sequence). This CDR3 has 16 residues. Unmatched junction bases numbered 5, after V lost 5 bases and J lost 4 bases.

The V call is TRBV11-2, the J call TRBJ2-2, with D perhaps assigned TRBD1 or TRBD2 (5 bases each). CDR1 is SGHAT and CDR2 is FQNNGV in the germline V gene. CDR3 length: 18 residues. The V and J ends lost 3 bases and 0 bases respectively, with 17 bases between them. CDR3 amino acids: CASSFSEGLGPNTGELFF. DNA of the CDR3: TGTGCCAGCAGCTTTAGTGAGGGGCTCGGGCCGAACACCGGGGAGCTGTTTTTT.

The J gene is TRBJ2-7, the V gene TRBV6-6; 7 nucleotides match TRBD1. V shed 5 bases, J shed 1 base, and the junction held 8 bases outside the gene matches. Germline V CDR1 and CDR2: MNHNY, SVGAGI (reference sequence). The CDR3 runs to 15 residues. The CDR3: CASSRRDSDSYEQYF. The CDR3 DNA reads as TGTGCCAGCAGTCGCCGGGACAGTGATTCCTACGAGCAGTACTTC.

This chain joins TRBV7-8 and TRBJ2-2, with 8 nucleotides matching TRBD1. The length of the CDR3 is 15 residues. The V gene's germline CDR1 is SGHVS and CDR2 FQNEAQ. Unmatched junction bases numbered 5, after V lost 3 bases and J lost 5 bases. The CDR3 sequence is CASSFGQGVTGELFF. In DNA form, the CDR3 reads TGTGCCAGCAGCTTTGGACAGGGAGTAACCGGGGAGCTGTTTTTT.

The chain combines TRBV4-3 with TRBJ2-2, with 9 bases fitting TRBD1. CDR3 size: 16 residues. Germline loops: CDR1 LGHNA, CDR2 YSLEER. J lost 1 base, V lost 3 bases, and 3 bases had no gene match. CDR3 bases: TGCGCCAGCAGCCAGGAGACAGGGGGGAACACCGGGGAGCTGTTTTTT. Translation: CASSQETGGNTGELFF.

The chain employs TRBV30 and TRBJ1-2; 8 bases line up with TRBD1. V lost 4 bases and J lost 5; bases outside the gene matches: 6. Germline values: CDR1 GTSNPN, CDR2 SVGIG (reference sequence). The CDR3 sequence is 13 residues long. The CDR3 sequence: CAWTTGASYGYTF. CDR3 bases: TGTGCCTGGACGACAGGGGCCAGTTATGGCTACACCTTC.

This rearrangement joins TRBV9 to TRBJ2-1, with D possibly being TRBD2 (5 bases). The ends were cut back, 2 bases at V and 2 bases at J, with 14 bases in the middle. CDR1 and CDR2 from the germline V gene are SGDLS and YYNGEE. The CDR3 contains 16 residues. The CDR3 is CASSVSEGGAYNEQFF. In DNA, the CDR3 is TGTGCCAGCAGCGTTTCCGAGGGTGGCGCCTACAATGAGCAGTTCTTC.

This chain links TRBV7-8 with TRBJ2-3; D unresolved. Germline CDR1 is SGHVS and CDR2 is FQNEAQ. The CDR3 covers 17 residues. Between the trimmed V and J ends, which lost 0 bases and 4 bases, there was a span of 17 bases. CDR3 sequence reads: CASSLARIRVAADTQYF. CDR3 sequence (DNA): TGTGCCAGCAGCTTAGCGAGGATTCGGGTGGCTGCAGATACGCAGTATTTT.